The 23 T cell receptor beta chains given below trace back to one sample, sequenced in a study of T cells in tumors after PD-1 blockade (dated by TCRdb to 2018 to 2020). Library prep was done by the immunoSEQ multiplex PCR assay. Imported from immuneACCESS, the table was reduced by TCRdb to in-frame sequences with V and J called. These copies leave out some clones; in studies compared against another copy, an unresolved V gene accounts for under half, and the cause of the remainder is not known. The sample profile shows about 33,000 clones; 78% of them were found once. The ten largest clones add up to under 40% of the sample. What the time point label conveys for this sample: before anti-PD-1 therapy. The sequences come from PBMCs, collected before anti-PD-1 treatment. The receptors stem from a human donor with basal cell carcinoma.

V is TRBV5-4 and J is TRBJ2-1; 10 bases map to TRBD2. The germline V gene has CDR1 SGHNT and CDR2 YYREEE (reference sequence). The V and J ends lost 4 bases and 0 bases, in that order; junction bases with no gene match: 7. CDR3 length equals 17 residues. In nucleotides, the CDR3 is TGTGCCAGCAGCGGGGGACTAGCGAGGAGCTCCTACAATGAGCAGTTCTTC. This encodes CASSGGLARSSYNEQFF.

The rearrangement joins TRBV20-1 to TRBJ2-7; TRBD1 agrees at 7 bases. CDR3 length equals 15 residues. V was pared by 3 bases and J by 2 bases, with 10 bases of the junction left unmatched. Germline V CDR1 and CDR2: DFQATT, SNEGSKA (reference sequence). The CDR3 spells CSASQGTDAAYEQYF. CDR3 in DNA: TGCAGTGCTAGTCAAGGGACAGACGCTGCCTACGAGCAGTACTTC.

The chain recombines TRBV5-4 with TRBJ2-5, with 10 bases identical to TRBD1. The germline CDR1 and CDR2 sequences are SGHNT and YYREEE (reference sequence). The J segment lost 6 bases and the V segment lost 4 bases, leaving 9 bases of the junction unmatched. The CDR3 is 15 residues long. The CDR3 protein is CASSRNDRGQKTQYF. The CDR3 region has the DNA TGTGCCAGCAGCCGAAATGACAGGGGGCAAAAGACCCAGTACTTC.

The DNA of the CDR3 is TGTGCCAGCAGCGTAGCTGGTTCGGCCCTGTACAATGAGCAGTTCTTC. As protein: CASSVAGSALYNEQFF. The chain carries TRBV9 and TRBJ2-1; D unresolved. Germline values: CDR1 SGDLS, CDR2 YYNGEE. Trimming took 0 bases from V and 4 from J, leaving 14 bases between them. This CDR3 contains 16 residues.

The V call is TRBV7-9, the J call TRBJ1-4; D uncertain. Germline V gene sequence: CDR1 SEHNR, CDR2 FQNEAQ (reference sequence). V gave up 1 base and J gave up 4 bases, with 10 bases separating them. The CDR3 has 15 amino acids. The CDR3 bases are TGTGCCAGCAGCTTAGGCAGCATCTATAATGAAAAACTGTTTTTT. Translation: CASSLGSIYNEKLFF.

The gene calls are TRBV7-9 and TRBJ1-1; possible D gene TRBD1, 6 bases. Germline loops: CDR1 SEHNR, CDR2 FQNEAQ (reference sequence). Trimming pared 2 bases from V and 10 bases from J, leaving 14 bases between. The CDR3 is 13 amino acids. CDR3 loop: CASSLSEVGAAFF. The CDR3 coding sequence is TGTGCCAGCAGCTTATCGGAAGTGGGGGCAGCTTTCTTT.

In this sample, this clone turned up a few times. This rearrangement joins TRBV5-1 to TRBJ2-7, with a tentative D call TRBD1 (7 bases). This CDR3 comprises 15 residues. Per germline, CDR1 SGHRS and CDR2 YFSETQ. With 0 bases removed from V and 3 bases from J, the gap between germline ends came to 13 bases. The CDR3 protein is CASSLVAGGGYEQYF. The CDR3 coding sequence is TGCGCCAGCAGCTTGGTTGCAGGGGGAGGCTACGAGCAGTACTTC.

The chain employs TRBV7-9 and TRBJ1-2; 7 nucleotides align to TRBD1. The CDR3 is made up of 15 amino acids. The V gene end was trimmed by 3 bases and the J gene end by 2 bases; junction bases not matched to a gene: 6. The germline V gene encodes CDR1 SEHNR and CDR2 FQNEAQ (reference sequence). The CDR3 coding sequence is TGTGCCAGCAGCTTCTTTAAAGGGGGCAACTATGGCTACACCTTC. Its translation is CASSFFKGGNYGYTF.

The CDR3 DNA is TGTGCCAGCAGCCCGACGGGATCAGATACGCAGTATTTT. Amino acid sequence: CASSPTGSDTQYF. The chain joins TRBV6-2 or TRBV6-3 to TRBJ2-3, with a weak D call TRBD2 (5 bases). Looked up from germline, CDR1 is MNHEY and CDR2 is SVGEGT. There are 13 residues in the CDR3. Between the trimmed V and J ends, which lost 6 bases and 4 bases, there was a span of 11 bases.

This clone was counted a few times. Written as DNA, the CDR3 is TGTGCCACCAGTGATCCGGGGGCCAGTGAAGGGTATGGCTACACCTTC. The encoded protein is CATSDPGASEGYGYTF. The V call is TRBV24-1, the J call TRBJ1-2, with D maybe TRBD1 (6 bases). Trimming removed 3 bases from V and 5 bases from J, with 18 bases in between. CDR1 is KGHDR and CDR2 is SFDVKD in the germline V gene. The CDR3 loop spans 16 amino acids.

This chain links TRBV10-3 with TRBJ1-2; D gene unclear. Germline CDR1 reads ENHRY; CDR2 reads SYGVKD. The ends were cut back, 2 bases at V and 8 bases at J, with 9 bases in the middle. The CDR3 totals 12 residues. CDR3 DNA sequence: TGTGCCATCAGTGAGGGGTATCAGGGCTACACCTTC. Protein sequence: CAISEGYQGYTF.

The CDR3 bases are TGTGCCAGCAGGAGGAATCGGGAGGGTCTGGGAGAGACCCAGTACTTC. Its translation: CASRRNREGLGETQYF. The rearrangement uses TRBV6-6 and TRBJ2-5, with TRBD2 matching 8 bases. Losses at the gene ends were 6 bases for V and 4 bases for J; bases not matched to a gene: 13. The germline gives CDR1 MNHNY, CDR2 SVGAGI (reference sequence). The CDR3 extends over 16 amino acids.

This clone was counted between two and nine times. This sequence joins TRBV19 and TRBJ1-5; no reliable D call. The V end was cut by 3 bases, the J end by 1 base, with 13 bases between. Germline V gene sequence: CDR1 LNHDA, CDR2 SQIVND (reference sequence). This CDR3 contains 16 residues. CDR3 amino acids: CASSISRGQSNQPQHF. DNA for the CDR3: TGTGCCAGTAGTATCTCTCGGGGTCAAAGCAATCAGCCCCAGCATTTT.

The rearrangement joins TRBV9 to TRBJ1-5; no reliable D call. CDR3 length equals 14 residues. Germline assignment: CDR1 SGDLS and CDR2 YYNGEE. Trimming cost V 4 bases and J 2 bases, with 10 bases left between them. The CDR3 DNA reads as TGTGCCAGCAGCCCCAATGTGGGCAATCAGCCCCAGCATTTT. Translated: CASSPNVGNQPQHF.

The V and J genes are TRBV9 and TRBJ2-3, with D perhaps matching TRBD1 or TRBD2 (6 bases each). CDR1 is SGDLS, CDR2 YYNGEE, per germline. Trimming took off 3 bases at V and 2 bases at J, with 13 bases between the two ends. The CDR3 totals 15 residues. This CDR3 reads CASSAGAYATDTQYF. The CDR3 nucleotides are TGTGCCAGCAGCGCGGGGGCGTATGCCACAGATACGCAGTATTTT.

The chain couples TRBV15 to TRBJ2-4, with 8 nucleotides matching TRBD1. This CDR3 has 15 amino acids. CDR1 is LNHNV, CDR2 YYDKDF, per germline (reference sequence). Trimming at V came to 0 bases and at J to 8 bases, leaving 6 bases not matched to a gene. The CDR3 region has the DNA TGTGCCACCAGCAGAGAGCAGGGGGCTTCAGACATTCAGTACTTC. This encodes CATSREQGASDIQYF.

The chain links TRBV2 to TRBJ1-2, with 10 bases identical to TRBD1. The V segment lost 6 bases and the J segment 10 bases; nucleotides outside the gene matches: 8. CDR1 is SNHLY and CDR2 is FYNNEI in the germline V gene. CDR3 length: 13 amino acids. CDR3 in DNA: TGTGCCAGCAGCTCCGGGACAGGGGCCTCCTACACCTTC. Translating gives CASSSGTGASYTF.

Relative to its sample, this clone is medium-sized. Distinct nucleotide sequences in the sample also encode this CDR3. This chain joins TRBV7-9 and TRBJ2-7; D is uncertain. This CDR3 spans 12 amino acids. CDR1 SEHNR and CDR2 FQNEAQ come from the germline V gene (reference sequence). V shed 4 bases and J shed 0 bases, with 4 bases lying between them. The CDR3 spells CASSSVSYEQYF. In nucleotides, the CDR3 is TGTGCCAGCAGCTCCGTCTCCTACGAGCAGTACTTC.

This clone has only one observation. This chain links TRBV28 with TRBJ2-7; TRBD2 might be the D (6 bases). Germline V CDR1 and CDR2: MDHEN, SYDVKM. The CDR3 contains 13 residues. Trimming removed 6 bases from V and 4 bases from J, with 13 bases in between. The CDR3 region is CASSTGGLYEQYF. Written as DNA, the CDR3 is TGTGCCAGCAGCACTGGGGGGTTATACGAGCAGTACTTC.

The rearrangement joins TRBV28 to TRBJ2-7, with unresolved D. V lost 3 bases and J lost 2, with 14 bases in between. Germline V gives CDR1 MDHEN, CDR2 SYDVKM. This CDR3 has 15 residues. CDR3 loop: CASSFPRASTYEQYF. The CDR3 nucleotides read TGTGCCAGCAGTTTCCCCCGGGCCTCAACCTACGAGCAGTACTTC.

This clone turned up a few times. This chain joins TRBV5-1 and TRBJ2-7, with 8 bases matching TRBD1. After removal of 3 bases from V and 0 bases from J, the junction contained 8 bases not matched to a gene. Per germline, CDR1 SGHRS and CDR2 YFSETQ. CDR3 length: 16 amino acids. CDR3 loop: CASSWAGQAGSYEQYF. The CDR3 DNA reads as TGCGCCAGCAGCTGGGCGGGACAGGCTGGCTCCTACGAGCAGTACTTC.

V and J are TRBV9 and TRBJ2-7, with D possibly matching TRBD1 (5 bases). From germline, CDR1 is SGDLS and CDR2 YYNGEE. Trimming took off 4 bases at V and 0 bases at J, with 11 bases between the two ends. The CDR3 runs to 14 residues. The CDR3 DNA reads TGTGCCAGCAGCTTTCGAGACAGCTCCTACGAGCAGTACTTC. Its translation is CASSFRDSSYEQYF.

There are a few counts of this clone. The chain combines TRBV7-3 with TRBJ1-6; D is ambiguous. V dropped 5 bases and J dropped 5 bases, with 7 bases sitting between them. The length of the CDR3 is 13 residues. CDR1 and CDR2 from the germline V gene are SGHTA and FQGTGA. Here the CDR3 DNA reads TGTGCCAGCAGCCTCGGACATAATTCACCCCTCCACTTT. Translated, it gives CASSLGHNSPLHF.